These T cell receptor beta chains were read from a single sample in a study of blood T cell repertoires in COVID-19. Libraries were prepared by immunoSEQ multiplex PCR; TCRdb keeps only in-frame clonotypes and omits some of them. Among 270,000 or so clones listed, about nine tenths were seen once. The specimen sequenced was peripheral blood. Receptor source: a woman aged 25 to 39 with active or convalescent COVID-19. CDR3s include the opening cysteine and the closing phenylalanine or tryptophan. The D gene is left open where the match is weak. Some rows mark clone size as missing; the rest say once, few, many or name a class of expanded clone.

CDR3 length	J gene	D gene	clone size	V gene	CDR3 protein	CDR3 DNA
14	TRBJ1-4	.	.	TRBV25-1	CASSDQRGTEKLFF	TGTGCCAGCAGTGACCAAAGGGGGACTGAAAAACTGTTTTTT
16	TRBJ1-4	.	.	TRBV7-2	CASSLVLRRTNEKLFF	TGTGCCAGCAGCTTAGTACTCAGGAGGACTAATGAAAAACTGTTTTTT
15	TRBJ1-1	TRBD1	once	TRBV15	CATSRGRGLGTEAFF	TGTGCCACCAGCAGAGGGAGGGGGCTGGGCACTGAAGCTTTCTTT
15	TRBJ1-2	TRBD1	.	TRBV30	CAWSSPGTGGNGYTF	TGTGCCTGGAGTTCCCCTGGGACAGGGGGCAATGGCTACACCTTC
12	TRBJ1-2	.	.	TRBV30	CAWEDQGRSYTF	TGTGCCTGGGAAGACCAGGGCCGTAGCTACACCTTC
12	TRBJ1-2	.	few	TRBV29-1	CSVATGSYGYTF	TGCAGCGTTGCAACAGGGAGCTATGGCTACACCTTC
15	TRBJ1-6	.	.	TRBV10-1	CASSAQGMASSPLHF	TGCGCCAGCAGTGCCCAGGGGATGGCGAGTTCACCCCTCCACTTT
16	TRBJ2-2	TRBD2	.	TRBV9	CASSVTSGGDTGELFF	TGTGCCAGCAGCGTCACTAGCGGGGGTGACACCGGGGAGCTGTTTTTT
15	TRBJ2-3	.	.	TRBV2	CASSPGPYGGDTQYF	TGTGCCAGCAGTCCGGGACCATACGGGGGAGATACGCAGTATTTT
12	TRBJ1-1	.	.	TRBV2	CASSLQDTEAFF	TGTGCCAGCAGCTTACAAGACACTGAAGCTTTCTTT
13	TRBJ1-6	.	once	TRBV5-4	CASSLGGGSPLHF	TGTGCCAGCAGCCTCGGCGGAGGGTCACCCCTCCACTTT
15	TRBJ1-2	.	few	TRBV5-6	CASSLGAGSDYGYTF	TGTGCCAGCAGCCTCGGGGCGGGATCGGACTATGGCTACACCTTC
14	TRBJ1-1	TRBD1	.	TRBV5-4	CASSGGQGGTEAFF	TGTGCCAGCAGCGGGGGACAGGGGGGTACTGAAGCTTTCTTT
15	TRBJ1-5	TRBD1	.	TRBV28	CASSSPGQGSQPQHF	TGTGCCAGCAGTTCGCCGGGACAGGGGTCTCAGCCCCAGCATTTT
13	TRBJ2-7	.	.	TRBV28	CASSLIRGGAQYF	TGTGCCAGCAGTTTAATCAGGGGTGGCGCACAGTACTTC
14	TRBJ1-2	.	few	TRBV9	CASSADTDNYGYTF	TGTGCCAGCAGCGCGGACACCGATAACTATGGCTACACCTTC
14	TRBJ1-3	TRBD1	.	TRBV10-1	CASGPGGLGNTIYF	TGCGCCAGCGGCCCAGGGGGGTTGGGAAACACCATATATTTT
12	TRBJ1-5	.	few	TRBV6-2/TRBV6-3	CASSPTHGAQHF	TGTGCCAGCAGCCCCACCCACGGAGCCCAGCATTTT
16	TRBJ1-3	.	.	TRBV15	CATSRDTTRVGNTIYF	TGTGCCACCAGCAGAGATACGACACGTGTCGGAAACACCATATATTTT
14	TRBJ2-2	.	once	TRBV19	CASSQGGWTGELFF	TGTGCCAGTTCACAGGGGGGGTGGACCGGGGAGCTGTTTTTT
18	TRBJ2-2	TRBD1	.	TRBV7-6	CASSLEPPRGRRTGELFF	TGTGCCAGCAGCTTAGAACCCCCTAGGGGGCGTCGCACCGGGGAGCTGTTTTTT
16	TRBJ2-6	.	once	TRBV5-1	CASSAGQTSGANVLTF	TGCGCCAGCAGCGCGGGTCAAACTTCTGGGGCCAACGTCCTGACTTTC
16	TRBJ2-1	TRBD1	.	TRBV7-2	CASSLVGTGAYNEQFF	TGTGCCAGCAGCTTAGTAGGGACAGGGGCCTACAATGAGCAGTTCTTC
15	TRBJ1-2	.	.	TRBV5-4	CASSFRRGLNYGYTF	TGTGCCAGCAGCTTCCGCAGGGGCCTTAACTATGGCTACACCTTC
18	TRBJ1-2	TRBD1	.	TRBV5-6	CASSLRGQGAVSDYGYTF	TGTGCCAGCAGCTTGCGTGGACAGGGGGCCGTTTCAGACTATGGCTACACCTTC
17	TRBJ2-3	TRBD2	.	TRBV5-1	CASSFWTSGGGTDTQYF	TGCGCCAGCAGCTTTTGGACTAGCGGAGGTGGCACAGATACGCAGTATTTT
12	TRBJ2-7	.	.	TRBV19	CASSMRVGEQYF	TGTGCCAGTAGTATGAGGGTGGGCGAGCAGTACTTC
13	TRBJ1-1	.	.	TRBV4-1	CASSQGKGTEAFF	TGCGCCAGCAGCCAAGGAAAGGGGACTGAAGCTTTCTTT
14	TRBJ2-7	.	.	TRBV27	CASSLGQLSYEQYF	TGTGCCAGCAGTTTAGGACAGTTATCCTACGAGCAGTACTTC
15	TRBJ2-1	TRBD1	few	TRBV19	CASKRTGGLNNEQFF	TGTGCCAGTAAGCGGACAGGGGGCTTAAACAATGAGCAGTTCTTC
15	TRBJ2-3	.	.	TRBV5-4	CASSSSGSYTDTQYF	TGTGCCAGCAGCTCATCCGGGTCTTACACAGATACGCAGTATTTT
14	TRBJ1-2	TRBD1	.	TRBV27	CASSSLGQDYGYTF	TGTGCCAGCAGTTCCCTGGGACAGGACTATGGCTACACCTTC
16	TRBJ2-1	.	.	TRBV9	CASSSSVLRSYNEQFF	TGTGCCAGCAGCTCCTCGGTCTTAAGGAGCTACAATGAGCAGTTCTTC
14	TRBJ1-2	TRBD1	.	TRBV6-5	CASTRQGSRSGYTF	TGTGCCAGCACCCGACAGGGCTCCAGGTCCGGCTACACCTTC
13	TRBJ2-3	.	.	TRBV5-1	CASSLEGQDTQYF	TGCGCCAGCAGCTTGGAGGGGCAAGATACGCAGTATTTT
12	TRBJ1-1	.	.	TRBV27	CASREGNTEAFF	TGTGCCAGCAGAGAGGGGAACACTGAAGCTTTCTTT
15	TRBJ1-5	TRBD1	.	TRBV28	CASSLTGASNQPQHF	TGTGCCAGCAGTTTAACAGGGGCAAGCAATCAGCCCCAGCATTTT
14	TRBJ2-7	TRBD1	.	TRBV19	CASSITGGLGEQYF	TGTGCCAGTAGTATAACAGGGGGCCTTGGGGAGCAGTACTTC
15	TRBJ1-2	.	.	TRBV4-3	CASSLTGSPNYGYTF	TGCGCCAGCAGTCTCACAGGGTCCCCTAACTATGGCTACACCTTC
14	TRBJ1-1	TRBD1	.	TRBV28	CASSLGRQGLRAFF	TGTGCCAGCAGTTTGGGCCGACAGGGGTTGAGAGCTTTCTTT
15	TRBJ2-5	.	.	TRBV6-5	CASSPQGGGRETQYF	TGTGCCAGCAGTCCCCAAGGGGGGGGGCGGGAGACCCAGTACTTC
16	TRBJ2-1	TRBD1	.	TRBV18	CASSPLNYQGAHEQFF	TGTGCCAGCTCACCTCTGAATTATCAGGGGGCCCATGAGCAGTTCTTC
12	TRBJ1-4	.	.	TRBV12-3/TRBV12-4	CASNSRGEKLFF	TGTGCCAGCAATTCCCGGGGGGAAAAACTGTTTTTT
19	TRBJ1-2	TRBD1	few	TRBV5-1	CASSSPGQGRVDANYGYTF	TGCGCCAGCTCCTCACCGGGACAGGGGAGAGTGGATGCTAACTATGGCTACACCTTC
15	TRBJ1-5	.	.	TRBV4-3	CASSQDIRVNQPQHF	TGCGCCAGCAGCCAAGATATCAGGGTTAATCAGCCCCAGCATTTT
14	TRBJ2-3	TRBD1	.	TRBV13	CASSSGQGTDTQYF	TGTGCCAGCAGCTCGGGACAGGGGACCGATACGCAGTATTTT
20	TRBJ2-1	.	.	TRBV21-1	CASSKGPKRGAPKSCYEQFF	TGTGCCAGCAGCAAAGGCCCCAAGCGGGGGGCCCCAAAATCCTGCTACGAGCAGTTCTTC
14	TRBJ2-7	.	.	TRBV27	CASRNSGGSGEQYF	TGTGCCAGCAGAAATTCGGGGGGCTCGGGGGAGCAGTACTTC
15	TRBJ1-6	.	once	TRBV6-4	CASSGYNGLNSPLHF	TGTGCCAGCAGTGGCTACAATGGGCTTAATTCACCCCTCCACTTT
12	TRBJ2-7	.	.	TRBV28	CASSSSPYEQYF	TGTGCCAGCAGTTCATCCCCCTACGAGCAGTACTTC
15	TRBJ2-2	.	.	TRBV11-2	CASSLGTLGTGELFF	TGTGCCAGCAGCTTAGGGACTTTGGGCACCGGGGAGCTGTTTTTT
11	TRBJ2-1	.	.	TRBV12-3/TRBV12-4	CASTARAKQFF	TGTGCCAGCACTGCGAGGGCGAAGCAGTTCTTC
16	TRBJ2-5	TRBD2	.	TRBV5-1	CASSVLAGGRQETQYF	TGCGCCAGCAGCGTCCTAGCGGGGGGCCGGCAAGAGACCCAGTACTTC
15	TRBJ2-5	TRBD2	few	TRBV6-5	CASTTSGGSRGTQYF	TGTGCCAGCACAACTAGCGGGGGATCTCGGGGGACCCAGTACTTC